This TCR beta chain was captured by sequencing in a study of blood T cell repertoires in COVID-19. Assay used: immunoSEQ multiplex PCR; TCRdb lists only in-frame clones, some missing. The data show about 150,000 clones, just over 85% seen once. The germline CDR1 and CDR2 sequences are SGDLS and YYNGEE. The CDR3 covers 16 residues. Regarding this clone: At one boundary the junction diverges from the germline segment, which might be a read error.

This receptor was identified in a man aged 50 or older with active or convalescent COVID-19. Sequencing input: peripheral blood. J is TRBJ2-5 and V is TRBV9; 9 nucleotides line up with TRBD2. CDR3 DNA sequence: TGTGCCAGCAGCGTAGATCGGGCGGGAGGGGGAGAGAGCCAGTACTTC. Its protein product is CASSVDRAGGGESQYF.